This record covers a single TCR beta chain. Its antigen remains unknown. This specimen comes from a study of cytomegalovirus exposure and HLA in healthy donors. 13 Jbeta primers and 60 Vbeta primers were used for the PCR. Study processing details: There were around 78 million unique TCR beta chains by a later count, and about 12 million of them were shared. Method: immunoSEQ multiplex PCR; TCRdb's copy keeps in-frame clones and lacks some. That table furnishes V, J and clone size, whereas the DNA furnished D and trimming. The sample carries about 76,000 clones, about 75% recorded once. Study-level findings and limits: It was reported that TCR beta sequences correctly inferred the HLA-A and HLA-B alleles for most subjects. An ancestry cluster, one associated with Asian ancestry, reportedly showed fewer N-insertions than the approximately 660-donor mean in a later analysis.

This CDR3 has 13 amino acids. V lost 2 bases to trimming and J lost 10 bases, with 10 bases between them. Germline CDR1 reads SGHNT; CDR2 reads YYREEE (reference sequence). Material for sequencing was PBMCs. The chain employs TRBV5-4 and TRBJ1-6; unclear D gene. This clonotype was obtained from a man in his sixties in good health and CMV-seropositive. The CDR3 DNA sequence: TGTGCCAGCAGCTTTCTAGAGGAATCACCCCTCCACTTT. This gives the protein CASSFLEESPLHF.